The 14 T cell receptor beta chains given below trace back to one sample, sequenced in a study of monozygotic twins with inflammatory bowel disease. From the 5' RACE reads, TCRdb lists one entry per CDR3 protein and no DNA. The table gives roughly 330,000 distinct CDR3 sequences; the top ten clones make up around 2% of it. The sample comprised blood. These TCRs come from a human donor with ulcerative colitis or Crohn's disease, or a healthy co-twin of an affected twin (not recorded which).

This chain links TRBV12-3 or TRBV12-4 with TRBJ2-1; TCRdb's assignment of TRBD1 cannot be checked, as there is no DNA. CDR3 length: 14 residues. The CDR3 here is CASSRTGMNNEQFF.

V usage is TRBV7-2 and J usage is TRBJ2-7; without DNA, the TCRdb call of TRBD2 cannot be checked. This CDR3 comprises 15 residues. Germline CDR1 is SGHTA and CDR2 is FQGNSA. The chain's CDR3 is CASSLVGGGSYEQYF.

V is TRBV3-1 and J is TRBJ2-5; the D gene TCRdb calls, TRBD1, cannot be checked with no DNA. Germline V gene sequence: CDR1 LGHDT, CDR2 YNNKEL (reference sequence). The CDR3 extends over 16 amino acids. CDR3 region: CASSLHPRDSQETQYF.

The rearrangement links TRBV20-1 to TRBJ1-5; TCRdb's D call of TRBD1 is untestable without DNA. Germline V gene data show CDR1 as DFQATT and CDR2 as SNEGSKA (reference sequence). The CDR3 has 13 amino acids. CDR3 protein: CSAYGDSAQPQHF.

This sequence joins TRBV5-6 and TRBJ2-1; the TRBD1 assignment by TCRdb is unverifiable without DNA. Per germline, CDR1 SGHDT and CDR2 YYEEEE. CDR3 length: 15 amino acids. The CDR3 loop reads CASSFREIGANEQFF.

The chain employs TRBV4-3 and TRBJ2-2; TCRdb's D call, TRBD1, is unchecked because there is no DNA. Germline loops: CDR1 LGHNA, CDR2 YSLEER. The CDR3 is 16 residues long. CDR3 residues: CASSQLQGIRDGELFF.

The V and J genes are TRBV27 and TRBJ1-5. Germline CDR1 is MNHEY and CDR2 is SMNVEV (reference sequence). The CDR3 is 15 residues long. The CDR3 reads CASSLFGRNNQPQHF.

The chain combines TRBV25-1 with TRBJ1-3; TCRdb gives TRBD1 as the D gene, but with no DNA this cannot be confirmed. Germline CDR1 reads MGHDK; CDR2 reads SYGVNS. The CDR3 totals 16 residues. The CDR3 is CASSEDRRSRGNTIYF. Complete variable domain (other parts from reference TRBV25-1 and TRBJ1-3): EADIYQTPRYLVIGTGKKITLECSQTMGHDKMYWYQQDPGMELHLIHYSYGVNSTEKGDLSSESTVSRIRTEHFPLTLESARPSHTSQYLCASSEDRRSRGNTIYFGEGSWLTVV.

The chain recombines TRBV10-3 with TRBJ1-1. The germline gives CDR1 ENHRY, CDR2 SYGVKD. The CDR3 is made up of 12 amino acids. This CDR3 is CAISDRAVEAFF.

The rearrangement uses TRBV5-1 and TRBJ1-1. The CDR3 covers 14 residues. Per germline, CDR1 SGHRS and CDR2 YFSETQ. Here the CDR3 reads CASTSGGMNTEAFF.

The chain combines TRBV27 with TRBJ2-3; the TCRdb D gene call, TRBD1, has no DNA to confirm it. The CDR3 length is 18 residues. Germline assignment: CDR1 MNHEY and CDR2 SMNVEV (reference sequence). CDR3 region: CASSLLVGRGTASDMQYF.

The CDR3 loop is CASSQKGTGDSPLHF. The chain recombines TRBV4-3 with TRBJ1-6; TCRdb picks TRBD1, but there is no DNA to check that call. The CDR3 covers 15 residues. Looked up from germline, CDR1 is LGHNA and CDR2 is YSLEER.

V is TRBV20-1 and J is TRBJ1-2; the D call of TRBD1 rests on TCRdb alone, since no DNA is present to check it. This CDR3 is built from 12 residues. The V gene's germline CDR1 is DFQATT and CDR2 SNEGSKA (reference sequence). CDR3 in amino acids: CSAITWPGGYTF.

The J gene is TRBJ2-1, the V gene TRBV28; TCRdb proposes TRBD1, but this gene call is untestable without DNA. The CDR3 consists of 12 residues. CDR1 MDHEN and CDR2 SYDVKM come from the germline V gene. The CDR3 region is CASSFSAPPQFF.